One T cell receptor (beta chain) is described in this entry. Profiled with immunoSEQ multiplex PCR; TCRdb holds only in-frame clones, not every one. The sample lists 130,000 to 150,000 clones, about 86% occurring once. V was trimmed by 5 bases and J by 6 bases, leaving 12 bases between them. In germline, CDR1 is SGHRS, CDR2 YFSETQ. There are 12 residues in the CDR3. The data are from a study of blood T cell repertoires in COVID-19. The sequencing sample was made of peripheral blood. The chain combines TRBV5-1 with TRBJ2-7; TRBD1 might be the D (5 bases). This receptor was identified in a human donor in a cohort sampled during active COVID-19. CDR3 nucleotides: TGCGCCAGCAGACGCGACAGAAGCGAGCAGTACTTC. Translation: CASRRDRSEQYF.